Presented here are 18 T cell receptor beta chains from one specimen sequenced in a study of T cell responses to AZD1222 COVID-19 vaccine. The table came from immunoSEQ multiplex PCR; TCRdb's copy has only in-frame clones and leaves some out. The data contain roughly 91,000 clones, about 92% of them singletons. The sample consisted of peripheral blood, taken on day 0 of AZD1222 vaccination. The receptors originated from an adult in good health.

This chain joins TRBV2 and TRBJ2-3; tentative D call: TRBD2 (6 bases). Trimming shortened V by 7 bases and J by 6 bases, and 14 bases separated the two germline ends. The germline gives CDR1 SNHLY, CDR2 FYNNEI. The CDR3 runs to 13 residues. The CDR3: CASKSARGDTQYF. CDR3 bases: TGTGCCAGCAAGAGCGCTCGGGGGGATACGCAGTATTTT.

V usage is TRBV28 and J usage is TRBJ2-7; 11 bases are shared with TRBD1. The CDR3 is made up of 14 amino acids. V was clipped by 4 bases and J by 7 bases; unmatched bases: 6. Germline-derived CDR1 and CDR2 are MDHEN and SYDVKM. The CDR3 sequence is CASSSGTGGGEQYF. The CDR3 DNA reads TGTGCCAGCAGTTCCGGGACAGGGGGAGGAGAGCAGTACTTC.

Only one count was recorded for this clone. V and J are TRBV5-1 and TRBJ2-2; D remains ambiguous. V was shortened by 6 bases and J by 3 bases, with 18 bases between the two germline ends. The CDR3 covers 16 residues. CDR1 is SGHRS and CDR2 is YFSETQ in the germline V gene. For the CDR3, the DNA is TGCGCCAGCAACCCGGAGTCCCCGATCGACACCGGGGAGCTGTTTTTT. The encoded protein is CASNPESPIDTGELFF.

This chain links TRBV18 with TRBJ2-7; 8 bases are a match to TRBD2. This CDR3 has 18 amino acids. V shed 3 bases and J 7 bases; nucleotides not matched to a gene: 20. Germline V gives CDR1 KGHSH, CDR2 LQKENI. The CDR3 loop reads CASSPVNHRTSPAVEQYF. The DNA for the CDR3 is TGTGCCAGCTCACCTGTCAACCACCGGACTAGCCCGGCGGTTGAGCAGTACTTC.

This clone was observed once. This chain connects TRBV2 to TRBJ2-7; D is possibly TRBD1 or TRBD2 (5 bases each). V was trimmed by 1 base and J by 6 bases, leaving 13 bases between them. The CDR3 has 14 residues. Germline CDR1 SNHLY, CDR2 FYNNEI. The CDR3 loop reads CASSEGGVPGEQYF. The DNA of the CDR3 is TGTGCCAGCAGTGAAGGAGGGGTGCCGGGCGAGCAGTACTTC.

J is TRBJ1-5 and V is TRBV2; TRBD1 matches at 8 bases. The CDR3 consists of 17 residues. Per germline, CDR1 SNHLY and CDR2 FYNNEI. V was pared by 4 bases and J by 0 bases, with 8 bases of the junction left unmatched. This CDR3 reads CASSVGQGLDSNQPQHF. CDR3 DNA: TGTGCCAGCAGTGTAGGACAGGGACTAGATAGCAATCAGCCCCAGCATTTT. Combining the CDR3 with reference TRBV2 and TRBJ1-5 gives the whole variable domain EPEVTQTPSHQVTQMGQEVILRCVPISNHLYFYWYRQILGQKVEFLVSFYNNEISEKSEIFDDQFSVERPDGSNFTLKIRSTKLEDSAMYFCASSVGQGLDSNQPQHFGDGTRLSIL.

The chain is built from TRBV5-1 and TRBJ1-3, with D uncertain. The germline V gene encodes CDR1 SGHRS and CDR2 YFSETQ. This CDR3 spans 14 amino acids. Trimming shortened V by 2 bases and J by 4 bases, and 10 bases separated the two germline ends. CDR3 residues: CASSLRAEGNTIYF. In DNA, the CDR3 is TGCGCCAGCAGCTTAAGGGCTGAAGGAAACACCATATATTTT.

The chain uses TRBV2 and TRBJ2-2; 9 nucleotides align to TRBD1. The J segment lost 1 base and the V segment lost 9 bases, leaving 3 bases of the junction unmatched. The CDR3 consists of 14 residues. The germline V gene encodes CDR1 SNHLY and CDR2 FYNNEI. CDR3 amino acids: CASGGQGNTGELFF. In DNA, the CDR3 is TGTGCCAGTGGGGGACAGGGGAACACCGGGGAGCTGTTTTTT.

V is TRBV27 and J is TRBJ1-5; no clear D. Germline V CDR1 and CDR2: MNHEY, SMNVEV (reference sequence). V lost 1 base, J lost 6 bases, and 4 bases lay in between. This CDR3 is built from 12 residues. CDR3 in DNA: TGTGCCAGCAGTTTATTAGGTCAGCCCCAGCATTTT. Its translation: CASSLLGQPQHF.

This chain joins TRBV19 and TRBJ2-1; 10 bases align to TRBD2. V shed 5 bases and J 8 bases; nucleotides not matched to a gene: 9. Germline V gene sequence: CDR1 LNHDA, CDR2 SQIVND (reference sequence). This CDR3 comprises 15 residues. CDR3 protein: CASSPVSGRAYEQFF. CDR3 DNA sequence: TGTGCCAGTAGTCCCGTGAGCGGGAGGGCCTATGAGCAGTTCTTC.

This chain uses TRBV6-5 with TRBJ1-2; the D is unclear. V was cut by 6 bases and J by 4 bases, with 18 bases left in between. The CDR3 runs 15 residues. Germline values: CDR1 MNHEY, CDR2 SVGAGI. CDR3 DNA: TGTGCCAGCAGCCGAGGGAGAGGGCCACTCTATGGCTACACCTTC. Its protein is CASSRGRGPLYGYTF.

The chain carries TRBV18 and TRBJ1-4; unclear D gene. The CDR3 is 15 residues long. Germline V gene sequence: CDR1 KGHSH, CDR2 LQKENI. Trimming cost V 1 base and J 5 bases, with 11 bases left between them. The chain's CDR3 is CASSPQGRTNEKLFF. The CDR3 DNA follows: TGTGCCAGCTCACCACAAGGACGGACGAATGAAAAACTGTTTTTT.

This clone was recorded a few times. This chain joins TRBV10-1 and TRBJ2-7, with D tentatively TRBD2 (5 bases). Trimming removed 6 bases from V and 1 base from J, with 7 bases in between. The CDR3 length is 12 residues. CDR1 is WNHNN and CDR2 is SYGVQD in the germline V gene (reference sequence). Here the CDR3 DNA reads TGCGCCAGCAGCCGGGGTTCCTACGAGCAGTACTTC. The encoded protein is CASSRGSYEQYF.

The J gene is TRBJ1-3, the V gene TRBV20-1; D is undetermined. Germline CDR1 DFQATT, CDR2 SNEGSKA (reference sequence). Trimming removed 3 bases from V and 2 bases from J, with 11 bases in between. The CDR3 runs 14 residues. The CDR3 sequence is CSASKEATGNTIYF. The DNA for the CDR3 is TGCAGTGCTAGTAAGGAGGCAACTGGAAACACCATATATTTT.

Here the CDR3 reads CASSPGQGGYNSPLHF. The CDR3 DNA reads TGTGCCAGCAGCCCCGGACAGGGGGGGTATAATTCACCCCTCCACTTT. This chain joins TRBV9 and TRBJ1-6; 10 bases line up with TRBD1. V shed 4 bases, J shed 4 bases, and the junction held 5 bases outside the gene matches. This CDR3 comprises 16 residues. Germline V gene data show CDR1 as SGDLS and CDR2 as YYNGEE.

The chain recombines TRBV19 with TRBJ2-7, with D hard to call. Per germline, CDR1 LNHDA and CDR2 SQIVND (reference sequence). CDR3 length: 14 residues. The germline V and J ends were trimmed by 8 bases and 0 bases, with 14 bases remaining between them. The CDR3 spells CASADTVSSYEQYF. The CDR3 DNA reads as TGTGCCAGTGCTGACACTGTGAGCTCCTACGAGCAGTACTTC.

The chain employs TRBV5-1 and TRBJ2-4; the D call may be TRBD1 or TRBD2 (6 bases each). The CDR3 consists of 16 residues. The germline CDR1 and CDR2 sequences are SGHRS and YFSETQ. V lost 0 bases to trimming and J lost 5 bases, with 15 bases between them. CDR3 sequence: CASSLAGGGPQNIQYF. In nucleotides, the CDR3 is TGCGCCAGCAGCTTGGCCGGAGGGGGGCCCCAAAACATTCAGTACTTC.

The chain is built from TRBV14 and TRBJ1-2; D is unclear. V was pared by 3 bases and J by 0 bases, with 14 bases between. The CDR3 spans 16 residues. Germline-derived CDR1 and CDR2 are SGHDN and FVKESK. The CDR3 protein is CASSHWTGETNYGYTF. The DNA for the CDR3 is TGTGCCAGCAGCCACTGGACTGGAGAAACTAACTATGGCTACACCTTC.